This TCR beta chain was sequenced in a study of blood T cell repertoires in COVID-19. V was trimmed by 5 bases and J by 0 bases, leaving 12 bases between them. The CDR3 totals 15 residues. In germline, CDR1 is KGHDR, CDR2 SFDVKD. Profiled with immunoSEQ multiplex PCR; TCRdb holds only in-frame clones, not every one. In the table there are 100,000 to 150,000 clones, 81% of which are singletons. The receptor was derived from a woman aged 50 to 65 with acute or convalescent COVID-19. Sequencing was carried out using peripheral blood. The V gene is TRBV24-1, the J gene TRBJ2-5, with D possibly TRBD1 on 5 matching bases. The CDR3 region has the DNA TGTGCCACCAGTGGTACGACAGCGAACCAAGAGACCCAGTACTTC. This encodes CATSGTTANQETQYF.